Following are 9 T cell receptor beta chains from one sample sequenced in a study of cytomegalovirus exposure and HLA in healthy donors. The PCR employed 60 Vbeta primers together with 13 Jbeta primers. TCRdb's table, derived via immunoSEQ multiplex PCR, lists solely in-frame clones and lacks some. The sample lists 110,000 or so clones; over 75% were seen once. Sequenced material: PBMCs. The receptors were gathered from a man in his late teens or twenties in good health and CMV-seropositive.

The V and J genes are TRBV6-5 and TRBJ2-7, with 10 bases matching TRBD2. With 5 bases clipped from V and 5 bases from J, the junction kept 6 bases outside the gene matches. In germline, CDR1 is MNHEY, CDR2 SVGAGI. CDR3 size: 14 residues. The CDR3 nucleotides are TGTGCCAGCAGTCAGCCGGGACTAGCGAACGAGCAGTACTTC. Protein product: CASSQPGLANEQYF.

The rearrangement joins TRBV10-1 to TRBJ1-1; possible D gene TRBD1, 5 bases. The CDR3 consists of 12 residues. Trimming cost V 1 base and J 7 bases, with 7 bases left between them. Germline loops: CDR1 WNHNN, CDR2 SYGVQD (reference sequence). The CDR3 loop reads CASSEFDSEAFF. In DNA, the CDR3 is TGCGCCAGCAGTGAGTTCGACAGTGAAGCTTTCTTT.

A few counts support this clone. The chain joins TRBV13 to TRBJ2-1; 11 nucleotides line up with TRBD2. This CDR3 region has 15 residues. The V and J ends lost 5 bases and 6 bases, in that order; junction bases with no gene match: 6. CDR1 is PRHDT, CDR2 FYEKMQ, per germline (reference sequence). CDR3 protein: CASSNSGRAGNEQFF. The CDR3 DNA reads TGTGCCAGCAGCAATAGCGGGAGGGCGGGCAATGAGCAGTTCTTC. The variable domain in full, completed from reference TRBV13 and TRBJ2-1, reads AAGVIQSPRHLIKEKRETATLKCYPIPRHDTVYWYQQGPGQDPQFLISFYEKMQSDKGSIPDRFSAQQFSDYHSELNMSSLELGDSALYFCASSNSGRAGNEQFFGPGTRLTVL.

This chain connects TRBV6-5 to TRBJ2-3, with D tentatively TRBD1 (6 bases). The CDR3 contains 15 residues. In germline, CDR1 is MNHEY, CDR2 SVGAGI. Trimming pared 6 bases from V and 4 bases from J, leaving 17 bases between. CDR3 region: CASRKRDTIADTQYF. The DNA for the CDR3 is TGTGCCAGCAGAAAACGGGACACCATTGCAGATACGCAGTATTTT.

This sequence joins TRBV30 and TRBJ1-1; 7 positions agree with TRBD1. Trimming took 0 bases from V and 4 from J; bases not matched to a gene: 14. This CDR3 is built from 17 residues. Germline V lookup: CDR1 GTSNPN, CDR2 SVGIG (reference sequence). The CDR3 is CAWSVFYGTEEGTEAFF. The CDR3 DNA reads as TGTGCCTGGAGTGTGTTTTACGGGACAGAAGAGGGCACTGAAGCTTTCTTT.

This clone has just a few counts. The rearrangement uses TRBV15 and TRBJ2-5, with 7 bases lining up with TRBD2. Germline V gene sequence: CDR1 LNHNV, CDR2 YYDKDF (reference sequence). There are 14 residues in the CDR3. J was trimmed by 1 base and V by 9 bases; bases with no gene match: 8. The CDR3 nucleotides read TGTGCCACTCGGGGGGACTGGCTCCAAGAGACCCAGTACTTC. Its protein is CATRGDWLQETQYF.

The rearrangement uses TRBV30 and TRBJ1-3; D is perhaps TRBD1 (6 bases). The CDR3 consists of 13 residues. CDR1 is GTSNPN and CDR2 is SVGIG in the germline V gene (reference sequence). Trimming took 4 bases from V and 0 from J, leaving 7 bases between them. The DNA of the CDR3 is TGTGCCTGGAACAGGGTCTCTGGAAACACCATATATTTT. It yields the protein CAWNRVSGNTIYF.

This clone was seen more than once but under ten times. The chain carries TRBV5-1 and TRBJ2-1, with 10 nucleotides matching TRBD2. J gave up 8 bases and V 0 bases, and 5 bases lay outside the gene matches. CDR3 size: 15 residues. Per the germline V gene, CDR1 is SGHRS and CDR2 is YFSETQ. The CDR3 sequence is CASSLGAGGIYEQFF. As DNA, the CDR3 is TGCGCCAGCAGCTTGGGAGCGGGGGGGATATATGAGCAGTTCTTC.

The chain couples TRBV6-1 to TRBJ1-2, with D maybe TRBD1 (5 bases). CDR1 MNHNS and CDR2 SASEGT come from the germline V gene. Trimming pared 3 bases from V and 4 bases from J, leaving 15 bases between. This CDR3 has 15 residues. The CDR3 nucleotides read TGTGCCAGCAGTGATTTTAGGGGTGGAACCTATGGCTACACCTTC. Protein sequence: CASSDFRGGTYGYTF.